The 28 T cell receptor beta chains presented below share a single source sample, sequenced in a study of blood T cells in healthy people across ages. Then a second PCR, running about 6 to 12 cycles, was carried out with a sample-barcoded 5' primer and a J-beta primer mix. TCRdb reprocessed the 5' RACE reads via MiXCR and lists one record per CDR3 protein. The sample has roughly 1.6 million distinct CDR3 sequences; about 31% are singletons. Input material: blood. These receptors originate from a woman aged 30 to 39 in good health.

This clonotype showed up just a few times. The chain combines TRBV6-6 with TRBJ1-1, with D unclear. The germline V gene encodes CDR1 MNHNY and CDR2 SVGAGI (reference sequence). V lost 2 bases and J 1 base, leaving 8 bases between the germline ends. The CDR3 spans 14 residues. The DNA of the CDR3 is TGTGCCAGCAGTTACCCGGAGGCGAACACTGAAGCTTTCTTT. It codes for CASSYPEANTEAFF.

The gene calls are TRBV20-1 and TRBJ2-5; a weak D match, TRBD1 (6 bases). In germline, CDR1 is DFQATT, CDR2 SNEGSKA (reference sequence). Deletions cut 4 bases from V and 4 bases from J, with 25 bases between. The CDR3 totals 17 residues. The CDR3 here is CSAKSTGQFIGPETQYF. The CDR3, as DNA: TGCAGTGCTAAATCTACAGGGCAATTCATCGGGCCAGAGACCCAGTACTTC.

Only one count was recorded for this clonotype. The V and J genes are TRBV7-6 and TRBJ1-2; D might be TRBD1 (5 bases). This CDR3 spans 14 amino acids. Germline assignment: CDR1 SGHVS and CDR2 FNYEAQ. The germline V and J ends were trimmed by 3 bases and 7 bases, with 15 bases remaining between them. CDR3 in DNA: TGTGCCAGCAGCTTGGGAGGGGCGGAAGGTGGCTACACCTTC. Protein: CASSLGGAEGGYTF.

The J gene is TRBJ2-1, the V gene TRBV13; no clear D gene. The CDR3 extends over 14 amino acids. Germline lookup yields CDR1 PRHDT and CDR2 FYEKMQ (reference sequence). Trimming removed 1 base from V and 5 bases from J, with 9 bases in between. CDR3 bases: TGTGCCAGCAGCTTAGTGAACTACGACAATGAGCAGTTCTTC. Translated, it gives CASSLVNYDNEQFF.

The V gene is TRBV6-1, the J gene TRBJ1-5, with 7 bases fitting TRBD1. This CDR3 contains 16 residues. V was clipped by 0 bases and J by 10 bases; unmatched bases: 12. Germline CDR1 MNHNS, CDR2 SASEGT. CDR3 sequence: CASSEALQGGAQPQHF. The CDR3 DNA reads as TGTGCCAGCAGTGAAGCGCTTCAGGGGGGGGCGCAACCCCAGCATTTT.

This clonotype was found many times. The CDR3 loop reads CASTKLEQGSSSYGYTF. Written as DNA, the CDR3 is TGTGCCAGCACAAAACTCGAACAGGGGTCCTCGTCCTATGGCTACACCTTC. The genes are TRBV2 and TRBJ1-2; 7 bases line up with TRBD1. The CDR3 is 17 residues long. V trimming: 7 bases; J trimming: 4 bases; junction bases outside the gene matches: 18. CDR1 and CDR2 (germline): SNHLY, FYNNEI.

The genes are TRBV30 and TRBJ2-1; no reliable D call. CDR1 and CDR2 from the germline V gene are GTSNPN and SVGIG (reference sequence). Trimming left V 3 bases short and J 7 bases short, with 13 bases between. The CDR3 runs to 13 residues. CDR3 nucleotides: TGTGCCTGGAGCGGACCTTTAGGGAATGAGCAGTTCTTC. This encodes CAWSGPLGNEQFF.

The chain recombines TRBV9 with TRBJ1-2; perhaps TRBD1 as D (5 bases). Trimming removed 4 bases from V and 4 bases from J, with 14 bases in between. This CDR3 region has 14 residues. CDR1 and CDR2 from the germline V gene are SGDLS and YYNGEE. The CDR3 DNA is TGTGCCAGCAGCCGGGAACTGGGGGTCTATGGCTACACCTTC. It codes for CASSRELGVYGYTF.

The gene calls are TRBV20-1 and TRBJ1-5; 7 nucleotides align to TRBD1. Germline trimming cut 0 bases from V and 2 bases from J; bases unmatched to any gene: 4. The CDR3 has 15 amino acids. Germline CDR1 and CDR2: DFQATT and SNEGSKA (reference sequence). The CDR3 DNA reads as TGCAGTGCTAGAGATCATGGACAGGGCAATCAGCCCCAGCATTTT. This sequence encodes CSARDHGQGNQPQHF.

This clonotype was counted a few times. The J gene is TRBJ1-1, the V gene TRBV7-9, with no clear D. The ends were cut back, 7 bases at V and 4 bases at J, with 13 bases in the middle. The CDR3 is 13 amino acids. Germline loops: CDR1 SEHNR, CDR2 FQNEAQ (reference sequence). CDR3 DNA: TGTGCCAGCACCAAGGATCGGTCCACTGAAGCTTTCTTT. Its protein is CASTKDRSTEAFF. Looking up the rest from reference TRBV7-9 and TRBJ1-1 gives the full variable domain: DTGVSQNPRHKITKRGQNVTFRCDPISEHNRLYWYRQTLGQGPEFLTYFQNEAQLEKSRLLSDRFSAERPKGSFSTLEIQRTEQGDSAMYLCASTKDRSTEAFFGQGTRLTVV.

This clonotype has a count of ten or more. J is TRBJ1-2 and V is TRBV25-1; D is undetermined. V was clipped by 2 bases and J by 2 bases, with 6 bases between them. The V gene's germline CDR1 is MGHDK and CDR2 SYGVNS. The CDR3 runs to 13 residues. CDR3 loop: CASSEDPNYGYTF. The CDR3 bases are TGTGCCAGCAGTGAAGACCCAAACTATGGCTACACCTTC.

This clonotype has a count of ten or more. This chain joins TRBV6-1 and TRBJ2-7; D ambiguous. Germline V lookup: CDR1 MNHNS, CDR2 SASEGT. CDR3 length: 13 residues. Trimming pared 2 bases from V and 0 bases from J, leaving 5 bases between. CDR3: CASSEHSSYEQYF. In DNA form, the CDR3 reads TGTGCCAGCAGTGAACACAGCTCCTACGAGCAGTACTTC.

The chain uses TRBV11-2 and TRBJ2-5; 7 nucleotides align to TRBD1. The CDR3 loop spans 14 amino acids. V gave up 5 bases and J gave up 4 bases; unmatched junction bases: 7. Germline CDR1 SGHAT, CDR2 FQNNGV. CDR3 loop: CASSAGQAVETQYF. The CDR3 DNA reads TGTGCCAGCAGCGCCGGACAGGCGGTAGAGACCCAGTACTTC. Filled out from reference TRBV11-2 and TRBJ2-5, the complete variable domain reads EAGVAQSPRYKIIEKRQSVAFWCNPISGHATLYWYQQILGQGPKLLIQFQNNGVVDDSQLPKDRFSAERLKGVDSTLKIQPAKLEDSAVYLCASSAGQAVETQYFGPGTRLLVL.

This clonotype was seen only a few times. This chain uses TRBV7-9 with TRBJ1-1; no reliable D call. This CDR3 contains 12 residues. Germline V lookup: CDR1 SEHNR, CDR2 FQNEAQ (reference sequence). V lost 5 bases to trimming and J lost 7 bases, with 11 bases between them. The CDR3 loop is CASSQRADEAFF. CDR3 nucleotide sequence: TGTGCCAGCAGCCAAAGGGCGGATGAAGCTTTCTTT. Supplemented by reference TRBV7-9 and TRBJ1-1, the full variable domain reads DTGVSQNPRHKITKRGQNVTFRCDPISEHNRLYWYRQTLGQGPEFLTYFQNEAQLEKSRLLSDRFSAERPKGSFSTLEIQRTEQGDSAMYLCASSQRADEAFFGQGTRLTVV.

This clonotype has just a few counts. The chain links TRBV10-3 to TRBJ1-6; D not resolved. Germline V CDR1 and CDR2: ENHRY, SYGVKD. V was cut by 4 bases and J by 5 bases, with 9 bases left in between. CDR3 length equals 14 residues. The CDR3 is CAISAGNNNSPLHF. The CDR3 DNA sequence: TGTGCCATCAGTGCTGGGAACAATAATTCACCCCTCCACTTT.

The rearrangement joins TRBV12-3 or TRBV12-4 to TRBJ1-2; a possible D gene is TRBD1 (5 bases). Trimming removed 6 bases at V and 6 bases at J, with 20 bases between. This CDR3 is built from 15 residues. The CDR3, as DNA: TGTGCCAGCAGCCAGGACCGGCCCAGGGAGAATGGCTACACCTTC. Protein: CASSQDRPRENGYTF.

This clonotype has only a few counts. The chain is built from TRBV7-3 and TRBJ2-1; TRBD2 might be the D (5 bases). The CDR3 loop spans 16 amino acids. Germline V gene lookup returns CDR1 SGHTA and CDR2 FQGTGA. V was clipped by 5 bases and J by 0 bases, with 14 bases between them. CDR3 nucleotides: TGTGCCAGCAGCCCAGAGGGCGTTAGCTCCTACAATGAGCAGTTCTTC. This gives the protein CASSPEGVSSYNEQFF.

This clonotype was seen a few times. The CDR3 loop is CASKADVQETQYF. CDR3 DNA: TGTGCCAGCAAAGCGGACGTACAAGAGACCCAGTACTTC. This chain joins TRBV2 and TRBJ2-5, with D tentatively TRBD2 (5 bases). Trimming took off 7 bases at V and 2 bases at J, with 11 bases between the two ends. The CDR3 is made up of 13 amino acids. Germline-derived CDR1 and CDR2 are SNHLY and FYNNEI.

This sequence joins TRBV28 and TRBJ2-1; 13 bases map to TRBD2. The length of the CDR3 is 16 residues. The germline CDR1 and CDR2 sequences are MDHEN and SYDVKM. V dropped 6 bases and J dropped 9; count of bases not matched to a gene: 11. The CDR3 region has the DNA TGTGCCAGCAGCCCCACCGGACTAGCGGGAGTGGGTGAGCAGTTCTTC. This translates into CASSPTGLAGVGEQFF.

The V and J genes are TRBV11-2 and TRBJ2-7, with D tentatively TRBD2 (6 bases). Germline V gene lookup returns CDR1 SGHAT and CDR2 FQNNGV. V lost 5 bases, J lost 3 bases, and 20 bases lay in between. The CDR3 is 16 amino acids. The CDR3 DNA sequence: TGTGCCAGCAGCCCCGTTTGGGGGGTCTCCTACTACGAGCAGTACTTC. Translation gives CASSPVWGVSYYEQYF.

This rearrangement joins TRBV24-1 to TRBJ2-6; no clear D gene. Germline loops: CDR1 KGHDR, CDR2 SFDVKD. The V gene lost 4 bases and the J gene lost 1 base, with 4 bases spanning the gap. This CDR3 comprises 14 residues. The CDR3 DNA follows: TGTGCCACCAGTGAGGATTCTGGGGCCAACGTCCTGACTTTC. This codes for CATSEDSGANVLTF.

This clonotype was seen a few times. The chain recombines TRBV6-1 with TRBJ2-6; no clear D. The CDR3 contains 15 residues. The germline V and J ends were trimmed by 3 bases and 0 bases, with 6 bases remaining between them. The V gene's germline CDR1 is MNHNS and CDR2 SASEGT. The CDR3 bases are TGTGCCAGCAGTGATCTGACCTCTGGGGCCAACGTCCTGACTTTC. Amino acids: CASSDLTSGANVLTF.

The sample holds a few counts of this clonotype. CDR3 DNA sequence: TGCAGTGCTCCCGGACTGGGCGAATTGGTTACGCAGTATTTT. This translates into CSAPGLGELVTQYF. The chain uses TRBV20-1 and TRBJ2-3, with a tentative D call TRBD2 (5 bases). Germline CDR1 is DFQATT and CDR2 is SNEGSKA (reference sequence). The CDR3 is 14 amino acids. The V gene lost 5 bases and the J gene lost 8 bases, with 20 bases spanning the gap.

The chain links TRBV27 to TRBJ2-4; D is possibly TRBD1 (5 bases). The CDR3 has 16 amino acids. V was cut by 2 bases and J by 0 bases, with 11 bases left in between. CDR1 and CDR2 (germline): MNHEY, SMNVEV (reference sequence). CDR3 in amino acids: CASSLQGPLAKNIQYF. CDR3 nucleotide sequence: TGTGCCAGCAGTTTACAGGGTCCCCTAGCCAAAAACATTCAGTACTTC.

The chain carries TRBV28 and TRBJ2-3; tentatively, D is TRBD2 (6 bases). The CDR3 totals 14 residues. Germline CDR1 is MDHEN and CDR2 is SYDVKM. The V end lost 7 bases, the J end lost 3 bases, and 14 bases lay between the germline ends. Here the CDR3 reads CASTLGRRTDTQYF. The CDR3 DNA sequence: TGTGCCAGCACCTTGGGGAGGAGAACAGATACGCAGTATTTT. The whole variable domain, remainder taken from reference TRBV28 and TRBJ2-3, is DVKVTQSSRYLVKRTGEKVFLECVQDMDHENMFWYRQDPGLGLRLIYFSYDVKMKEKGDIPEGYSVSREKKERFSLILESASTNQTSMYLCASTLGRRTDTQYFGPGTRLTVL.

The CDR3 nucleotides are TGTGCCAGCAGCGCAGCGGGGTTGGCTAATGAAAAACTGTTTTTT. It encodes CASSAAGLANEKLFF. This chain joins TRBV9 and TRBJ1-4; D is ambiguous. Between the trimmed V and J ends, which lost 3 bases and 3 bases, there was a span of 12 bases. Germline V gene lookup returns CDR1 SGDLS and CDR2 YYNGEE. This CDR3 region has 15 residues.

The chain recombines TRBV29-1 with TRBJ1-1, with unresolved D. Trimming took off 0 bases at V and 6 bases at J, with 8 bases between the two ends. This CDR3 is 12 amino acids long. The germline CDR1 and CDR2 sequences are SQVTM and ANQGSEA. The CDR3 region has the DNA TGCAGCGTTGAAGATCTGACCCCTGAAGCTTTCTTT. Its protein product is CSVEDLTPEAFF.

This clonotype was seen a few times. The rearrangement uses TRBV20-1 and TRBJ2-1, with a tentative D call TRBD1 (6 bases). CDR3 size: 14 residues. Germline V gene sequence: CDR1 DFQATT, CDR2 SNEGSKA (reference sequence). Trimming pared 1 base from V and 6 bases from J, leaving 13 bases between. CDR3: CSARVGNRANEQFF. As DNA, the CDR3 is TGCAGTGCTAGAGTGGGTAACAGGGCCAATGAGCAGTTCTTC.